These 10 T cell receptor beta chains were sequenced from one sample in a study of blood T cell repertoires in COVID-19. TCRdb's table, derived via immunoSEQ multiplex PCR, lists solely in-frame clones and lacks some. Seen here are more than 150,000 clones, approximately 84% observed once, and the top ten hold around 14%. The source material was peripheral blood. These TCRs come from an elderly woman with acute or convalescent COVID-19.

This clone has only a few counts. The chain combines TRBV27 with TRBJ2-4; perhaps TRBD1 as D (6 bases). CDR3 size: 14 residues. Germline CDR1 reads MNHEY; CDR2 reads SMNVEV (reference sequence). V gave up 4 bases and J gave up 7 bases, with 14 bases separating them. In DNA form, the CDR3 reads TGTGCCAGCAGTTCACAGGGATCCCGGAACATTCAGTACTTC. This sequence encodes CASSSQGSRNIQYF.

V gene TRBV29-1 combines with J gene TRBJ2-5; D gene unclear. This CDR3 is built from 14 residues. The germline V gene encodes CDR1 SQVTM and CDR2 ANQGSEA. The germline V and J ends were trimmed by 8 bases and 2 bases, with 18 bases remaining between them. CDR3 residues: CSTSGAATQETQYF. Written as DNA, the CDR3 is TGCAGCACCTCCGGAGCAGCTACTCAAGAGACCCAGTACTTC.

Here the CDR3 reads CASSPRLTGKRTEAFF. As DNA, the CDR3 is TGTGCCAGCAGCCCACGCTTGACAGGGAAGAGGACTGAAGCTTTCTTT. This chain links TRBV14 with TRBJ1-1, with TRBD1 identical over 7 bases. Germline V gene sequence: CDR1 SGHDN, CDR2 FVKESK. The V and J ends lost 4 bases and 5 bases, in that order; junction bases with no gene match: 13. The CDR3 runs 16 residues.

The gene calls are TRBV5-1 and TRBJ2-7, with TRBD2 matching over 9 bases. The CDR3 spans 12 residues. Germline CDR1 SGHRS, CDR2 YFSETQ. Trimming at V came to 8 bases and at J to 3 bases, leaving 3 bases not matched to a gene. In DNA form, the CDR3 reads TGCGCCAGTGGGACTAGCTTCTACGAGCAGTACTTC. This sequence encodes CASGTSFYEQYF.

The rearrangement uses TRBV6-5 and TRBJ1-5; a possible D gene is TRBD1 (6 bases). Germline V gene sequence: CDR1 MNHEY, CDR2 SVGAGI. With 4 bases removed from V and 4 bases from J, the gap between germline ends came to 8 bases. CDR3 size: 13 residues. The CDR3 here is CASSFQGNQPQHF. As DNA, the CDR3 is TGTGCCAGCAGTTTTCAGGGGAATCAGCCCCAGCATTTT.

The chain uses TRBV3-1 (or the pseudogene TRBV3-2) and TRBJ2-7; 8 bases line up with TRBD2. V shed 5 bases and J 2 bases; nucleotides not matched to a gene: 5. The germline V gene has CDR1 LGHDT and CDR2 YNNKEL (reference sequence). This CDR3 is built from 14 residues. The CDR3 coding sequence is TGTGCCAGCAGCTGGGCTAGCGGGCCCTACGAGCAGTACTTC. This encodes CASSWASGPYEQYF.

This clone was seen just once. CDR3: CASSQSGQENQPQHF. CDR3 DNA: TGTGCCAGCAGCCAGTCGGGACAGGAAAATCAGCCCCAGCATTTT. This chain links TRBV7-8 with TRBJ1-5, with TRBD1 identical over 8 bases. The length of the CDR3 is 15 residues. Per the germline V gene, CDR1 is SGHVS and CDR2 is FQNEAQ. V lost 5 bases and J lost 4; bases outside the gene matches: 7.

V and J are TRBV27 and TRBJ2-1, with a possible D match to TRBD1 (5 bases). Trimming pared 3 bases from V and 2 bases from J, leaving 11 bases between. The CDR3 is 15 residues long. Germline assignment: CDR1 MNHEY and CDR2 SMNVEV (reference sequence). The chain's CDR3 is CASSLVQGTYNEQFF. The CDR3, as DNA: TGTGCCAGCAGTTTGGTTCAGGGCACCTACAATGAGCAGTTCTTC.

The chain recombines TRBV19 with TRBJ1-1, with D maybe TRBD1 (6 bases). Germline V lookup: CDR1 LNHDA, CDR2 SQIVND (reference sequence). The CDR3 length is 12 residues. V gave up 5 bases and J gave up 4 bases, with 8 bases separating them. CDR3 nucleotide sequence: TGTGCCAGTAGTGAACAGGGCACTGAAGCTTTCTTT. Protein product: CASSEQGTEAFF.

The rearrangement uses TRBV18 and TRBJ2-5; tentative D call: TRBD2 (6 bases). Germline V gene lookup returns CDR1 KGHSH and CDR2 LQKENI. V lost 5 bases and J lost 2, with 12 bases in between. This CDR3 is built from 14 residues. The CDR3 DNA reads TGTGCCAGCTCAGCCGGGACTGCACAAGAGACCCAGTACTTC. Protein sequence: CASSAGTAQETQYF.